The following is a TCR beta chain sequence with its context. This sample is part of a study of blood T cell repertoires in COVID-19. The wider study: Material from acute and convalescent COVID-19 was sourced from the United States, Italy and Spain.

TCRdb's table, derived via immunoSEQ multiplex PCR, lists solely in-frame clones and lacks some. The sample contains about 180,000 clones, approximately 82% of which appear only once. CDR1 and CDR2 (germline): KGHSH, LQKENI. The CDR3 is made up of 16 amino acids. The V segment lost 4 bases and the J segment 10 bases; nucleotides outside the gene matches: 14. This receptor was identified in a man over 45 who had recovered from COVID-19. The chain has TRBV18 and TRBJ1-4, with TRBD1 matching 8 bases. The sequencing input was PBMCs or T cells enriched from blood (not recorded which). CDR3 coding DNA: TGTGCCAGCTCACTATCCTTGACAGGGGCTGATGGAAAACTGTTTTTT. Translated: CASSLSLTGADGKLFF.